The next 5 T cell receptor beta chains were all read from a single sample in a study of cytomegalovirus exposure and HLA in healthy donors. TCRdb keeps only in-frame clones here, not all; method: immunoSEQ multiplex PCR. Of about 73,000 clones in the sample, over 85% were seen once. Material for sequencing was PBMCs. These receptors were collected from a woman between 18 and 29 years old in good health and CMV-seropositive.

V gene TRBV6-5 combines with J gene TRBJ2-1, with 8 nucleotides matching TRBD1. Germline CDR1 and CDR2: MNHEY and SVGAGI. The CDR3 covers 11 residues. Trimming removed 10 bases from V and 9 bases from J; junction bases left unmatched: 5. The CDR3 sequence: CATRTGLEQFF. The CDR3 DNA reads TGTGCCACTAGGACAGGGCTTGAGCAGTTCTTC.

This rearrangement joins TRBV6-6 to TRBJ2-3; D call uncertain. The CDR3 spans 16 residues. Germline assignment: CDR1 MNHNY and CDR2 SVGAGI (reference sequence). The V and J ends lost 0 bases and 2 bases respectively, with 12 bases between them. CDR3 loop: CASSYSVSLNTDTQYF. CDR3 DNA sequence: TGTGCCAGCAGTTACTCGGTCAGTTTGAACACAGATACGCAGTATTTT.

Only one count was recorded for this clone. The rearrangement uses TRBV4-1 and TRBJ2-7; a possible D gene is TRBD2 (7 bases). V lost 1 base to trimming and J lost 5 bases, with 18 bases between them. The CDR3 is made up of 16 amino acids. In germline, CDR1 is MGHRA, CDR2 YSYEKL. CDR3 DNA sequence: TGCGCCAGCAGCCAAGTGTTACGGGGGGCTGTCAACGAGCAGTACTTC. This sequence encodes CASSQVLRGAVNEQYF.

This chain joins TRBV5-1 and TRBJ1-1; TRBD1 is a possible D gene (5 bases). Germline V gives CDR1 SGHRS, CDR2 YFSETQ. V lost 3 bases and J 2 bases, leaving 11 bases between the germline ends. This CDR3 has 14 residues. The CDR3 DNA is TGCGCCAGCAGCTGGGGGGGAGTTAACACTGAAGCTTTCTTT. Amino acid sequence: CASSWGGVNTEAFF.

The rearrangement links TRBV9 to TRBJ2-1; 7 nucleotides align to TRBD2. The V gene end was trimmed by 4 bases and the J gene end by 4 bases; junction bases not matched to a gene: 5. The CDR3 has 14 residues. In germline, CDR1 is SGDLS, CDR2 YYNGEE. The CDR3 here is CASSNSGRYNEQFF. As DNA, the CDR3 is TGTGCCAGCAGCAATAGCGGGCGTTACAATGAGCAGTTCTTC.